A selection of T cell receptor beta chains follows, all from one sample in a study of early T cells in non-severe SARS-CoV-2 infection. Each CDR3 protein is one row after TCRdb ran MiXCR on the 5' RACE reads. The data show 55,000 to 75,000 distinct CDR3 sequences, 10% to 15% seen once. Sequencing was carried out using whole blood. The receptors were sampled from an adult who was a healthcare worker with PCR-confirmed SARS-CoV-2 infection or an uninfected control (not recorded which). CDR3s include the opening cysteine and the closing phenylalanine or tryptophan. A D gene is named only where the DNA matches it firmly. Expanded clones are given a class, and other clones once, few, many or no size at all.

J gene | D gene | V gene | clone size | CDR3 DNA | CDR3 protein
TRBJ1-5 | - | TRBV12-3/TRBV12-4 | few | TGTGCCAGCAGTTTTTTGGGAATAGATCAGCCCCAGCATTTT | CASSFLGIDQPQHF
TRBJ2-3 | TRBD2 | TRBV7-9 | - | TGTGCCAGCAGCCCCGAGGGGAGGGTCACAGATACGCAGTATTTT | CASSPEGRVTDTQYF
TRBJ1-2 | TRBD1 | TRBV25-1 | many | TGTGCCAGCAGTGAATATTCCTCGGACAGGGGCTTTGGCTACACCTTC | CASSEYSSDRGFGYTF
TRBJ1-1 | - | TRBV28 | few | TGTGCCAGCAGTTCCCCCAGATCGGAAGCTTTCTTT | CASSSPRSEAFF
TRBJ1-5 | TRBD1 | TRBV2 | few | TGTGCCAGCAGTGAATGGGAACAGGGGCTAAATCAGCCCCAGCATTTT | CASSEWEQGLNQPQHF
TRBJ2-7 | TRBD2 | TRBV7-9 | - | TGTGCCAGCACCCAGCTAGCGGGGGCCTCCTACGAGCAGTACTTC | CASTQLAGASYEQYF
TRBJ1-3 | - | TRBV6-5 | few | TGTGCCAGCAGTTCCCACCCGGCCGAAAACACCATATATTTT | CASSSHPAENTIYF
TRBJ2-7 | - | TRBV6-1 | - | TGTGCCAGCACCCCTAGGGCAGTAGGTTCCTACGAGCAGTACTTC | CASTPRAVGSYEQYF
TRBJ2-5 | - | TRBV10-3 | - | TGTGCCATCAGTGAGTCAGCGATTGAGACCCAGTACTTC | CAISESAIETQYF
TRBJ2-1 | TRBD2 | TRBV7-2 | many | TGTGCCAGCAGCGCCCTGGGGCTAGCGGGCAATGAGCAGTTCTTC | CASSALGLAGNEQFF
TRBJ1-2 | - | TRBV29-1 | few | TGCAGCGTTGAAGATTGGCAGCCCTATGGCTACACCTTC | CSVEDWQPYGYTF
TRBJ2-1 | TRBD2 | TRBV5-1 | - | TGCGCCAGCGGCCCCAGCGGGGGGACCTTTGAGCAGTTCTTC | CASGPSGGTFEQFF
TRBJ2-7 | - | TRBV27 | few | TGTGCCAGCAGTTTTGGCGGGTCCTACGAGCAGTACTTC | CASSFGGSYEQYF
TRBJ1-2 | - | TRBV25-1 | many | TGTGCCAGCAGTCCACAAGGACAGCGTTATAACTATGGCTACACCTTC | CASSPQGQRYNYGYTF
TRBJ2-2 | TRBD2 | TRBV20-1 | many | TGCAGTGCGAACCCAACTAGCGCCGGGGAGCTGTTTTTT | CSANPTSAGELFF
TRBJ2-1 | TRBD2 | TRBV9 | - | TGTGCCAGCAGCGTAGGCCTCGGGAGCGGGGGGCCGCTCTTGAGAAATGAGCAGTTCTTC | CASSVGLGSGGPLLRNEQFF
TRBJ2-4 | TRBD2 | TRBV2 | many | TGTGCCAGCAGGAGAGGGAGGGACATTCAGTACTTC | CASRRGRDIQYF
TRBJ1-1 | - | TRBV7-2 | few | TGTGCCAGCATGGGGCTACACGAAGCTTTCTTT | CASMGLHEAFF
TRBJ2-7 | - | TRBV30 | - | TGTGCCTGGAGTCTGGACTCGAGCTCCTACGAGCAGTACTTC | CAWSLDSSSYEQYF
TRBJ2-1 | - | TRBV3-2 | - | TGTGCCAGCAGCCCCCCACAAATGACTAGCAGGGGGAATGAGCAGTTCTTC | CASSPPQMTSRGNEQFF
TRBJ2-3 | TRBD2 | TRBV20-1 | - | TGCAGTGCTAGACCGACTAGCCGATCCACAGATACGCAGTATTTT | CSARPTSRSTDTQYF
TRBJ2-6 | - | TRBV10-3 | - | TGTGCCATCAGTGTCTCTGGGGCCAACGTCCTGACTTTC | CAISVSGANVLTF
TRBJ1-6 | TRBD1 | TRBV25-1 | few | TGTGCCAGCAGTGAATATAGTGGGACAGGGTTAAATTCACCCCTCCACTTT | CASSEYSGTGLNSPLHF
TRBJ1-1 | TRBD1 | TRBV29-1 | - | TGCAGCGACCGTACAGGGGAGGGCACTGAAGCTTTCTTT | CSDRTGEGTEAFF
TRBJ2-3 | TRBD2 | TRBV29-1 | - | TGCAGCGCAACGCGGGGGGGAAGCACAGATACGCAGTATTTT | CSATRGGSTDTQYF
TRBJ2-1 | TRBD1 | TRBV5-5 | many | TGTGCCAGCAGCCCCCGGGACAGGACCTACAATGAGCAGTTCTTC | CASSPRDRTYNEQFF
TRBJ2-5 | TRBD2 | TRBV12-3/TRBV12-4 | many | TGTGCCAGCAGTCCCCAGCAGCGGGGGGCACAAGAGACCCAGTACTTC | CASSPQQRGAQETQYF
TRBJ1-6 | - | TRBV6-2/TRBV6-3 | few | TGTGCCAGCATCAAAGGGGGTAGAAATTCACCCCTCCACTTT | CASIKGGRNSPLHF
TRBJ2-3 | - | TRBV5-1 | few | TGCGCCAGCAGCAGGCGAGGTGCAGATACGCAGTATTTT | CASSRRGADTQYF
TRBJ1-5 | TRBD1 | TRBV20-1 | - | TGCAGTGCTAGAGCAGGGGGAAATCAGCCCCAGCATTTT | CSARAGGNQPQHF
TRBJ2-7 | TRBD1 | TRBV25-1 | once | TGTGCCAGCAGCGCTGAAAGAACGGGACAGGGGGCCTTCGAGCAGTACTTC | CASSAERTGQGAFEQYF
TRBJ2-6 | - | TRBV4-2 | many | TGTGCCAGCAGCCAAGACCCAGCCCGGGGGCCTGGGGCCAACGTCCTGACTTTC | CASSQDPARGPGANVLTF
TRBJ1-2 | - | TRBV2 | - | TGTGCCAGCAGTGAAGCCACATATGGCTACACCTTC | CASSEATYGYTF
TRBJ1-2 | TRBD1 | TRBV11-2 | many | TGTGCCAGCAGCTTAGCAGGGGGCCCTAACTATGGCTACACCTTC | CASSLAGGPNYGYTF
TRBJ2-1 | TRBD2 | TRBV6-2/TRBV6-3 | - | TGTGCCAGTCAAGAAGCGGGGGGGCCCACAAATAAGCAGTTCTTC | CASQEAGGPTNKQFF
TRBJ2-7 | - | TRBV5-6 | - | TGTGCCAGCAGCTTGGGCGGGGGCCACTACGAGCAGTACTTC | CASSLGGGHYEQYF
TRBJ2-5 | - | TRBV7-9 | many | TGTGCCAGCAGCTTTCGCGAATTCGATCAAGAGACCCAGTACTTC | CASSFREFDQETQYF
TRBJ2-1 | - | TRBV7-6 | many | TGTGCCAGCAGCTTACTGTCCGCAGGGGCGATTGAGCAGTTCTTC | CASSLLSAGAIEQFF
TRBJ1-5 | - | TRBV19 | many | TGTGCCAGTAAAGGCGGCTCCAGCAATCAGCCCCAGCATTTT | CASKGGSSNQPQHF
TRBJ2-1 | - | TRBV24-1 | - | TGTGCCACCAGTGACCCTTCAGCGGGACAGGCAGGTGAGCAGTTCTTC | CATSDPSAGQAGEQFF
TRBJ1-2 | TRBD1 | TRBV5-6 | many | TGTGCCAGCAGCACGGACAGGACCGCCTATGGCTACACCTTC | CASSTDRTAYGYTF
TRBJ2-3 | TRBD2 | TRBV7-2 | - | TGTGCCAGCAGCTTAATGACTAGCGGCACAGATACGCAGTATTTT | CASSLMTSGTDTQYF
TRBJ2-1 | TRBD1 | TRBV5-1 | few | TGCGCCAGCAGTTTCGGGGACAGGCGTTACAATGAGCAGTTCTTC | CASSFGDRRYNEQFF
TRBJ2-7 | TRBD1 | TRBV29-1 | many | TGCAGCGTTTCTAAGGGACAGGGATACGAGCAGTACTTC | CSVSKGQGYEQYF
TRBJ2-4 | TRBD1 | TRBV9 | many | TGTGCCAGCAGCGTAGATACAGGGGTTGACTCACTGGCCAAAAACATTCAGTACTTC | CASSVDTGVDSLAKNIQYF